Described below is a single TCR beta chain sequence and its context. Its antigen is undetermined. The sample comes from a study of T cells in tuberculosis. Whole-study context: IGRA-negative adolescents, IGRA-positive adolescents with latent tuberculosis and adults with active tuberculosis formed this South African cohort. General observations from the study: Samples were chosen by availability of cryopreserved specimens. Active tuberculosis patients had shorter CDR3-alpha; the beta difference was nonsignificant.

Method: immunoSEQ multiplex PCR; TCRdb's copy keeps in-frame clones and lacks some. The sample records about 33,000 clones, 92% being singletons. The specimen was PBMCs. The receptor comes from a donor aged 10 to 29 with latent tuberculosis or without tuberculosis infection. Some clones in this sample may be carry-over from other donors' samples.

The CDR3 sequence: CASSPQSTALMGYGYTF. CDR3 DNA: TGTGCCAGCAGCCCTCAATCGACAGCCCTCATGGGCTATGGCTACACCTTC. The rearrangement joins TRBV4-2 to TRBJ1-2, with a weak D call TRBD1 (5 bases). Germline CDR1 is LGHNA and CDR2 is YNFKEQ. The CDR3 runs 17 residues. The V end was cut by 4 bases, the J end by 4 bases, with 22 bases between.